These T cell receptor beta chains were read from a single sample in a study of T cells in Graves' hyperthyroidism and ophthalmopathy. One entry per CDR3 protein, called by TCRdb with MiXCR from the multiplex PCR reads. The sample lists 500,000 to 650,000 distinct CDR3 sequences, roughly 15% occurring once. Material: blood. The receptors were sampled from a woman aged 45-65 years with Graves' ophthalmopathy. Each CDR3 is given with its conserved first and last residue. The order of the fields is D gene, J gene, clone size, V gene, CDR3 protein, CDR3 DNA. The D gene is left open where the match is weak. Expanded clones get a size class; other rows say once, few or many, or leave the size out.

D: NA
J: TRBJ2-7
size: many
V: TRBV12-3/TRBV12-4
CDR3: CASSLVRGPSYEQYF
DNA: TGTGCCAGCAGTTTGGTGCGGGGGCCCTCCTACGAGCAGTACTTC

D: TRBD2
J: TRBJ2-1
size: NA
V: TRBV5-6
CDR3: CASSRTSTNNEQFF
DNA: TGTGCCAGCAGTAGGACTAGCACCAACAATGAGCAGTTCTTC

D: NA
J: TRBJ2-1
size: many
V: TRBV18
CDR3: CASSPGDNEQFF
DNA: TGTGCCAGCTCACCGGGTGACAATGAGCAGTTCTTC

D: NA
J: TRBJ1-2
size: many
V: TRBV13
CDR3: CASSLRPSGSGYTF
DNA: TGTGCCAGCAGCTTACGTCCCTCAGGTTCTGGCTACACCTTC

D: NA
J: TRBJ1-1
size: NA
V: TRBV19
CDR3: CASKREMNTEAFF
DNA: TGTGCCAGTAAGCGGGAAATGAACACTGAAGCTTTCTTT

D: NA
J: TRBJ2-4
size: NA
V: TRBV7-9
CDR3: CASSGYQNIQYF
DNA: TGTGCCAGCAGCGGTTACCAAAACATTCAGTACTTC

D: NA
J: TRBJ2-2
size: few
V: TRBV30
CDR3: CAWLRTGELFF
DNA: TGTGCCTGGCTTAGAACCGGGGAGCTGTTTTTT

D: NA
J: TRBJ2-1
size: many
V: TRBV7-2
CDR3: CASSLVFVSAIGGENEQFF
DNA: TGTGCCAGCAGCTTAGTCTTTGTGTCAGCGATCGGCGGGGAGAATGAGCAGTTCTTC

D: TRBD2
J: TRBJ2-3
size: many
V: TRBV12-3/TRBV12-4
CDR3: CASSPGLAGSTQYF
DNA: TGTGCCAGCAGTCCTGGACTAGCGGGTAGTACGCAGTATTTT

D: TRBD2
J: TRBJ2-1
size: many
V: TRBV7-2
CDR3: CASSPYRTSGRANEQFF
DNA: TGTGCCAGCAGCCCATACAGGACTAGCGGGAGGGCCAATGAGCAGTTCTTC

D: NA
J: TRBJ1-2
size: many
V: TRBV28
CDR3: CASSLGSYYGYTF
DNA: TGTGCCAGCAGTTTAGGGTCCTACTATGGCTACACCTTC

D: TRBD2
J: TRBJ2-6
size: NA
V: TRBV5-1
CDR3: CASSTAVGGDLSSGANVLTF
DNA: TGCGCCAGCAGCACGGCCGTGGGAGGGGACCTCTCCTCTGGGGCCAACGTCCTGACTTTC

D: NA
J: TRBJ2-5
size: NA
V: TRBV11-1
CDR3: CASSYSGRKYF
DNA: TGTGCCAGCAGTTATTCAGGACGGAAGTACTTC

D: TRBD1
J: TRBJ2-7
size: few
V: TRBV28
CDR3: CASSFTDRGMNEQYF
DNA: TGTGCCAGCAGTTTCACCGACAGGGGCATGAACGAGCAGTACTTC

D: NA
J: TRBJ2-1
size: many
V: TRBV7-8
CDR3: CASSPSLQYSSYNEQFF
DNA: TGTGCCAGCAGCCCATCCCTCCAGTATAGCTCCTACAATGAGCAGTTCTTC

D: TRBD2
J: TRBJ2-1
size: many
V: TRBV5-6
CDR3: CASWEGGTYNEQFF
DNA: TGTGCCAGCTGGGAGGGCGGGACCTACAATGAGCAGTTCTTC

D: TRBD2
J: TRBJ2-2
size: NA
V: TRBV5-1
CDR3: CASSLEGGSGSTGELFF
DNA: TGCGCCAGCAGCTTGGAAGGCGGGAGTGGGTCCACCGGGGAGCTGTTTTTT

D: TRBD2
J: TRBJ2-5
size: many
V: TRBV20-1
CDR3: CSARDQGGETQYF
DNA: TGCAGTGCTAGAGATCAGGGAGGGGAGACCCAGTACTTC

D: TRBD2
J: TRBJ2-2
size: few
V: TRBV27
CDR3: CASYRLAGTGELFF
DNA: TGTGCCAGCTACAGACTAGCAGGCACCGGGGAGCTGTTTTTT

D: NA
J: TRBJ1-2
size: few
V: TRBV7-9
CDR3: CASSSAKRGYTF
DNA: TGTGCCAGCAGCTCGGCAAAGCGGGGCTACACCTTC

D: NA
J: TRBJ1-3
size: NA
V: TRBV3-1
CDR3: CASSPNRNSGNTIYF
DNA: TGTGCCAGCAGCCCGAACAGGAACTCTGGAAACACCATATATTTT

D: TRBD2
J: TRBJ2-7
size: many
V: TRBV20-1
CDR3: CSARDLVAGVEQYF
DNA: TGCAGTGCTAGAGACCTGGTAGCGGGAGTCGAGCAGTACTTC

D: TRBD1
J: TRBJ2-7
size: many
V: TRBV18
CDR3: CASSPPGQATYEQYF
DNA: TGTGCCAGCTCACCCCCGGGACAGGCCACGTACGAGCAGTACTTC

D: NA
J: TRBJ1-2
size: many
V: TRBV28
CDR3: CASRDDGPYGYTF
DNA: TGTGCCAGCAGGGATGACGGACCCTATGGCTACACCTTC

D: TRBD2
J: TRBJ2-1
size: many
V: TRBV3-1
CDR3: CASSQLTGGRVEQFF
DNA: TGTGCCAGCAGCCAACTAACGGGAGGGCGTGTTGAGCAGTTCTTC

D: NA
J: TRBJ1-6
size: once
V: TRBV20-1
CDR3: CSASPGMGSPLHF
DNA: TGCAGTGCTAGTCCGGGGATGGGTTCACCCCTCCACTTT

D: TRBD1
J: TRBJ2-5
size: many
V: TRBV7-6
CDR3: CASSATGAQETQYF
DNA: TGTGCCAGCAGCGCCACAGGGGCCCAAGAGACCCAGTACTTC

D: TRBD1
J: TRBJ2-5
size: few
V: TRBV18
CDR3: CASSPLDRGETQYF
DNA: TGTGCCAGCTCACCACTCGACAGGGGGGAGACCCAGTACTTC

D: TRBD2
J: TRBJ2-3
size: many
V: TRBV10-3
CDR3: CAISGVAGVTDTQYF
DNA: TGTGCCATCAGTGGAGTAGCGGGAGTTACAGATACGCAGTATTTT

D: TRBD1
J: TRBJ2-1
size: NA
V: TRBV30
CDR3: CAWSAGTGPYNEQFF
DNA: TGTGCCTGGAGCGCTGGGACAGGGCCGTACAATGAGCAGTTCTTC

D: TRBD1
J: TRBJ1-5
size: NA
V: TRBV14
CDR3: CASSQDWASGDRGSNQPQHF
DNA: TGTGCCAGCAGCCAAGATTGGGCCAGCGGGGACAGGGGCAGCAATCAGCCCCAGCATTTT

D: NA
J: TRBJ2-7
size: NA
V: TRBV7-9
CDR3: CASGEGGYEQYF
DNA: TGTGCCAGCGGGGAGGGGGGCTACGAGCAGTACTTC

D: TRBD1
J: TRBJ1-6
size: few
V: TRBV4-2
CDR3: CASSQETGYNSPLHF
DNA: TGTGCCAGCAGCCAAGAGACAGGGTATAATTCACCCCTCCACTTT